This entry concerns a single T cell receptor beta chain. This sample was included in a study of blood T cell repertoires in COVID-19. About the study: COVID-19 samples collected from the United States, Italy and Spain covered acute and convalescent phases. In each case, the material was cDNA or gDNA derived from T cells, B-cell-depleted T cells, or PBMCs.

How the authors handled the data: Amplification from reference gene primers served as the basis for estimated nucleated cell counts. Assay used: immunoSEQ multiplex PCR; TCRdb lists only in-frame clones, some missing. Clone size and the V and J calls come from that table; the DNA yielded D and trimming. The sample has roughly 70,000 clones, 90% seen once. Germline V gene data show CDR1 as LNHDA and CDR2 as SQIVND (reference sequence). V was clipped by 3 bases and J by 1 base; unmatched bases: 8. The CDR3 consists of 17 residues. This TCR was sampled from an elderly woman with active COVID-19. The material sequenced was peripheral blood. The chain is built from TRBV19 and TRBJ1-5, with TRBD1 matching over 8 bases. CDR3: CASSISRGLLSNQPQHF. The CDR3, as DNA: TGTGCCAGTAGTATCTCCAGGGGGCTCCTGAGCAATCAGCCCCAGCATTTT.